These 27 T cell receptor beta chains originate from one sample sequenced in a study of blood T cell repertoires in COVID-19. Produced via immunoSEQ multiplex PCR; TCRdb's table is partial and in-frame only. The table includes fewer than 300,000 clones, roughly 80% detected once. The specimen sequenced was peripheral blood. These TCRs come from a person aged 65 to 79 with COVID-19, enrolled during active disease.

The rearrangement joins TRBV4-3 to TRBJ1-4; D is possibly TRBD1 (5 bases). The ends were cut back, 0 bases at V and 8 bases at J, with 16 bases in the middle. Per germline, CDR1 LGHNA and CDR2 YSLEER. The CDR3 runs to 16 residues. CDR3 region: CASSQDLERGREKLFF. DNA of the CDR3: TGCGCCAGCAGCCAAGATCTCGAAAGGGGTCGCGAAAAACTGTTTTTT.

The chain joins TRBV5-1 to TRBJ1-2; D ambiguous. The CDR3 runs to 14 residues. Germline CDR1 reads SGHRS; CDR2 reads YFSETQ. Deletions cut 1 base from V and 3 bases from J, with 10 bases between. CDR3 protein: CASSLMREDYGYTF. CDR3 nucleotides: TGCGCCAGCAGCTTGATGAGGGAGGACTATGGCTACACCTTC.

J is TRBJ1-2 and V is TRBV10-3; the match to TRBD1 covers 7 bases. The CDR3 runs to 15 residues. Germline V CDR1 and CDR2: ENHRY, SYGVKD. The trim removed 6 bases at V and 5 bases at J, leaving 12 bases unmatched. The CDR3: CAIRMNPGTAYGYTF. In DNA form, the CDR3 reads TGTGCCATCAGGATGAACCCCGGGACAGCATATGGCTACACCTTC.

The chain employs TRBV5-4 and TRBJ2-3; D remains unclear. Per the germline V gene, CDR1 is SGHNT and CDR2 is YYREEE (reference sequence). With 0 bases removed from V and 0 bases from J, the gap between germline ends came to 8 bases. The CDR3 is 15 residues long. The CDR3 sequence is CASSLDTFSTDTQYF. The CDR3 DNA reads as TGTGCCAGCAGCTTGGACACGTTTAGCACAGATACGCAGTATTTT.

This chain's CDR3 is CATSSGDSYGYTF. The CDR3 nucleotides read TGTGCCACCAGCAGTGGGGACAGCTATGGCTACACCTTC. The chain has TRBV15 and TRBJ1-2, with 7 bases fitting TRBD1. J gave up 4 bases and V 3 bases, and 2 bases lay outside the gene matches. This CDR3 spans 13 amino acids. The germline V gene has CDR1 LNHNV and CDR2 YYDKDF (reference sequence).

This chain links TRBV14 with TRBJ2-5; D is perhaps TRBD1 (5 bases). This CDR3 region has 14 residues. Deletions cut 8 bases from V and 4 bases from J, with 17 bases between. Germline lookup yields CDR1 SGHDN and CDR2 FVKESK. In DNA, the CDR3 is TGTGCCAGCGGCAAATCAGGGCTATTAGAGACCCAGTACTTC. Its protein product is CASGKSGLLETQYF.

The chain has TRBV7-2 and TRBJ1-6; D gene unclear. V was cut by 2 bases and J by 13 bases, with 9 bases left in between. This CDR3 has 12 amino acids. Per the germline V gene, CDR1 is SGHTA and CDR2 is FQGNSA. The chain's CDR3 is CASSLSAGPLHF. The CDR3 DNA is TGTGCCAGCAGCTTATCCGCGGGGCCCCTCCACTTT. Together with reference TRBV7-2 and TRBJ1-6, the CDR3 gives the full variable domain: GAGVSQSPSNKVTEKGKDVELRCDPISGHTALYWYRQSLGQGLEFLIYFQGNSAPDKSGLPSDRFSAERTGGSVSTLTIQRTQQEDSAVYLCASSLSAGPLHFGNGTRLTVT.

The V call is TRBV15, the J call TRBJ1-1; D possibly corresponds to TRBD1 (5 bases). The CDR3 runs 16 residues. The V gene lost 2 bases and the J gene lost 0 bases, with 13 bases spanning the gap. Looked up from germline, CDR1 is LNHNV and CDR2 is YYDKDF (reference sequence). CDR3 residues: CATSRHRTGVNTEAFF. Here the CDR3 DNA reads TGTGCCACCAGCAGACACAGGACGGGGGTGAACACTGAAGCTTTCTTT.

Only one count was recorded for this clone. The chain joins TRBV4-1 to TRBJ1-5; no clear D gene. This CDR3 region has 15 residues. Germline CDR1 MGHRA, CDR2 YSYEKL. The V end lost 3 bases, the J end lost 0 bases, and 9 bases lay between the germline ends. This CDR3 reads CASSHQDTSNQPQHF. Here the CDR3 DNA reads TGCGCCAGCAGCCACCAAGACACTAGCAATCAGCCCCAGCATTTT.

The chain joins TRBV11-1 to TRBJ2-7; D is perhaps TRBD1 (7 bases). CDR1 SGHAT and CDR2 FQDESV come from the germline V gene (reference sequence). V lost 4 bases, J lost 7 bases, and 23 bases lay in between. The CDR3 runs 16 residues. The CDR3 DNA follows: TGTGCCAGCAGCTACGGACAGGAGGGGGGTTTTGAAGAGCAGTACTTC. Protein product: CASSYGQEGGFEEQYF.

The chain recombines TRBV7-2 with TRBJ2-5; 10 bases fit TRBD1. Unmatched junction bases numbered 6, after V lost 4 bases and J lost 4 bases. CDR1 is SGHTA and CDR2 is FQGNSA in the germline V gene. The length of the CDR3 is 15 residues. The CDR3: CASSSDRGRLETQYF. Written as DNA, the CDR3 is TGTGCCAGCAGCTCAGACAGGGGGCGATTAGAGACCCAGTACTTC.

This clone was counted a few times. The chain joins TRBV7-3 to TRBJ2-3; D perhaps matches TRBD2 (7 bases). Germline V lookup: CDR1 SGHTA, CDR2 FQGTGA. V was shortened by 5 bases and J by 0 bases, with 9 bases between the two germline ends. The CDR3 consists of 14 residues. The CDR3 DNA reads as TGTGCCAGCAGCCGGGGGGCTAGCACAGATACGCAGTATTTT. It translates to CASSRGASTDTQYF.

The chain joins TRBV4-3 to TRBJ2-2, with D unclear. Germline V gene lookup returns CDR1 LGHNA and CDR2 YSLEER. The CDR3 runs to 15 residues. Trimming took off 0 bases at V and 7 bases at J, with 12 bases between the two ends. CDR3 in DNA: TGCGCCAGCAGCCAAGATCCCAGATCCGACGGGGAGCTGTTTTTT. This codes for CASSQDPRSDGELFF.

The V gene is TRBV28, the J gene TRBJ2-5, with D possibly being TRBD2 (5 bases). The V gene's germline CDR1 is MDHEN and CDR2 SYDVKM. There are 15 residues in the CDR3. Deletions cut 8 bases from V and 3 bases from J, with 19 bases between. The CDR3, as DNA: TGTGCCAGCGGCAACCCGGGAAAACGTAAAGAGACCCAGTACTTC. Residues: CASGNPGKRKETQYF.

The rearrangement links TRBV7-2 to TRBJ2-3; TRBD2 might be the D (5 bases). The CDR3 runs 13 residues. Germline V gives CDR1 SGHTA, CDR2 FQGNSA. The CDR3 region is CAMALVGTDTQYF. The CDR3 nucleotides read TGTGCGATGGCACTAGTCGGGACAGATACGCAGTATTTT. The entire variable domain, with the rest obtained from reference TRBV7-2 and TRBJ2-3, is as follows: GAGVSQSPSNKVTEKGKDVELRCDPISGHTALYWYRQSLGQGLEFLIYFQGNSAPDKSGLPSDRFSAERTGGSVSTLTIQRTQQEDSAVYLCAMALVGTDTQYFGPGTRLTVL.

The J gene is TRBJ2-7, the V gene TRBV5-8; a weak D match, TRBD1 (6 bases). The CDR3 sequence is 14 residues long. In germline, CDR1 is SGHTS, CDR2 YDEGEE. V was cut by 4 bases and J by 3 bases, with 14 bases left in between. The CDR3 loop reads CASSDFGQNYEQYF. CDR3 in DNA: TGTGCCAGCAGCGACTTCGGACAGAACTACGAGCAGTACTTC. The whole variable domain, filled in from reference TRBV5-8 and TRBJ2-7, reads EAGVTQSPTHLIKTRGQQATLRCSPISGHTSVYWYQQALGLGLQFLLWYDEGEERNRGNFPPRFSGRQFPNYSSELNVNALELEDSALYLCASSDFGQNYEQYFGPGTRLTVT.

This chain connects TRBV21-1 to TRBJ2-5; no check of the table's D call, TRBD2, against the DNA was made. TRBV21-1 is recorded as a pseudogene. There are 14 residues in the CDR3. The CDR3 protein is CASSKDKFQETQYF. The CDR3 region has the DNA TGTGCCAGCAGCAAAGATAAATTCCAAGAGACCCAGTACTTC.

The chain couples TRBV29-1 to TRBJ2-3; 14 bases are a match to TRBD2. The J segment lost 7 bases and the V segment lost 8 bases, leaving 20 bases of the junction unmatched. Germline V gene lookup returns CDR1 SQVTM and CDR2 ANQGSEA. The CDR3 extends over 18 amino acids. The CDR3 loop is CSLSHGAPGLAGVNTQYF. The CDR3 nucleotides are TGCAGCCTTAGTCACGGGGCGCCGGGACTAGCGGGAGTCAATACGCAGTATTTT.

The chain is built from TRBV19 and TRBJ2-7; 9 positions agree with TRBD1. The germline V gene has CDR1 LNHDA and CDR2 SQIVND (reference sequence). This CDR3 comprises 14 residues. Trimming removed 4 bases from V and 5 bases from J; junction bases left unmatched: 6. The CDR3 here is CASSTGTGYNEQYF. CDR3 nucleotides: TGTGCCAGTAGTACCGGGACAGGGTACAACGAGCAGTACTTC. The full variable domain, in which reference TRBV19 and TRBJ2-7 provide the parts outside the CDR3, is DGGITQSPKYLFRKEGQNVTLSCEQNLNHDAMYWYRQDPGQGLRLIYYSQIVNDFQKGDIAEGYSVSREKKESFPLTVTSAQKNPTAFYLCASSTGTGYNEQYFGPGTRLTVT.

This chain joins TRBV7-9 and TRBJ2-3; D is ambiguous. This CDR3 is 14 amino acids long. The germline V gene encodes CDR1 SEHNR and CDR2 FQNEAQ (reference sequence). V lost 5 bases and J lost 6, with 15 bases in between. In DNA form, the CDR3 reads TGTGCCAGCAGCCGTTCCCCACCGAGCGATACGCAGTATTTT. Translation: CASSRSPPSDTQYF.

The rearrangement links TRBV19 to TRBJ2-3; D perhaps matches TRBD2 (5 bases). Between the trimmed V and J ends, which lost 2 bases and 0 bases, there was a span of 9 bases. CDR1 is LNHDA and CDR2 is SQIVND in the germline V gene (reference sequence). The CDR3 extends over 15 amino acids. The CDR3 DNA is TGTGCCAGTAGTATATCGGGGTCTAGCACAGATACGCAGTATTTT. This translates into CASSISGSSTDTQYF. Full variable domain (outside the CDR3, taken from reference TRBV19 and TRBJ2-3): DGGITQSPKYLFRKEGQNVTLSCEQNLNHDAMYWYRQDPGQGLRLIYYSQIVNDFQKGDIAEGYSVSREKKESFPLTVTSAQKNPTAFYLCASSISGSSTDTQYFGPGTRLTVL.

The rearrangement links TRBV4-2 to TRBJ2-2; 15 nucleotides line up with TRBD2. The V gene's germline CDR1 is LGHNA and CDR2 YNFKEQ. The ends lost 3 bases at V and 7 bases at J; junction bases unmatched: 6. CDR3 size: 17 residues. The CDR3 protein is CASSQAGTSGGSGELFF. For the CDR3, the DNA is TGTGCCAGCAGCCAGGCGGGGACTAGCGGGGGGAGCGGGGAGCTGTTTTTT.

The chain recombines TRBV28 with TRBJ2-2; D call uncertain. Trimming shortened V by 0 bases and J by 7 bases, and 3 bases separated the two germline ends. The CDR3 covers 12 residues. Looked up from germline, CDR1 is MDHEN and CDR2 is SYDVKM. CDR3 sequence (DNA): TGTGCCAGCAGTTTATGGAGCGGGGAGCTGTTTTTT. It specifies CASSLWSGELFF.

This clone has just a few counts. This chain joins TRBV6-8 and TRBJ2-7; 8 positions match TRBD1. Per germline, CDR1 MNHGY and CDR2 SAAAGT. The CDR3 length is 13 residues. V dropped 7 bases and J dropped 2; count of bases not matched to a gene: 4. The CDR3 nucleotides read TGTGCCAGCAAGCCGGGACAGGCCTACGAGCAGTACTTC. Translation gives CASKPGQAYEQYF.

The genes are TRBV7-2 and TRBJ2-1; D is possibly TRBD2 (6 bases). This CDR3 comprises 16 residues. The ends were cut back, 4 bases at V and 6 bases at J, with 19 bases in the middle. CDR1 is SGHTA, CDR2 FQGNSA, per germline. As DNA, the CDR3 is TGTGCCAGCAGCTACGCCCGGCCCGGGCGGGGCAATGAGCAGTTCTTC. This translates into CASSYARPGRGNEQFF. The full variable domain, rest sourced from reference TRBV7-2 and TRBJ2-1, is GAGVSQSPSNKVTEKGKDVELRCDPISGHTALYWYRQSLGQGLEFLIYFQGNSAPDKSGLPSDRFSAERTGGSVSTLTIQRTQQEDSAVYLCASSYARPGRGNEQFFGPGTRLTVL.

This rearrangement joins TRBV28 to TRBJ1-1, with TRBD1 identical over 9 bases. This CDR3 spans 14 amino acids. Trimming took 7 bases from V and 5 from J; bases not matched to a gene: 8. Germline V gene sequence: CDR1 MDHEN, CDR2 SYDVKM. The CDR3 DNA sequence: TGTGCCAGCACCGAGACCGGGACAGGGACTGAAGCTTTCTTT. Its protein product is CASTETGTGTEAFF.

As to this clone: The CDR3 ends on some other residue instead of the conserved phenylalanine or tryptophan, so this is likely a read error. The DNA is left out, because the CDR3 cannot be placed on it with certainty; the CDR3 is given as TCRdb lists it. The CDR3 sequence is CASSRRGIN. V gene TRBV23-1 combines with J gene TRBJ1-4. TRBV23-1 belongs to the ORF category, with a function that is uncertain. The CDR3 totals 9 residues, both ends included.